The 10 T cell receptor beta chains given below trace back to one sample, sequenced in a study of type 1 and type 2 diabetes patients. PCR was run on genomic DNA. Multiplex PCR with 30 forward and 13 reverse primers amplified the TCR beta CDR3. TCRdb reprocessed the multiplex PCR reads via MiXCR and lists one record per CDR3 protein. This sample has 250,000 to 300,000 distinct CDR3 sequences; over 45% occur once, and the top ten carry approximately 14%. Source material: peripheral blood mononuclear cells (PBMCs). The source is a young man with type 2 diabetes.

The chain recombines TRBV2 with TRBJ2-1, with TRBD2 as a possible D gene (5 bases). The CDR3 totals 11 residues. V was cut by 6 bases and J by 9 bases, with 9 bases left in between. Looked up from germline, CDR1 is SNHLY and CDR2 is FYNNEI. The CDR3 loop reads CASRYSGEQFF. The CDR3, as DNA: TGTGCCAGCAGATACAGCGGTGAGCAGTTCTTC.

CDR3 DNA sequence: TGTGCCTGGAGGGGGTCCTCTGGACAGCATCAGCCCCAGCATTTT. Amino acids: CAWRGSSGQHQPQHF. The rearrangement links TRBV30 to TRBJ1-5, with D perhaps matching TRBD1 (6 bases). Germline CDR1 reads GTSNPN; CDR2 reads SVGIG (reference sequence). The CDR3 has 15 residues. Trimming cost V 3 bases and J 5 bases, with 17 bases left between them.

DNA for the CDR3: TGTGCCAGCCACGGGAGCGGGACGACCTACGAGCAGTACTTC. Protein product: CASHGSGTTYEQYF. The chain employs TRBV6-5 and TRBJ2-7, with 7 bases that match TRBD2. CDR3 length: 14 amino acids. J lost 2 bases, V lost 8 bases, and 9 bases had no gene match. The germline V gene encodes CDR1 MNHEY and CDR2 SVGAGI.

This clonotype was observed a handful of times. This rearrangement joins TRBV15 to TRBJ2-1; D is unclear. This CDR3 comprises 13 residues. V lost 1 base to trimming and J lost 5 bases, with 6 bases between them. Germline CDR1 and CDR2: LNHNV and YYDKDF (reference sequence). CDR3 DNA sequence: TGTGCCACCAGCAGAGTTCCGAACAATGAGCAGTTCTTC. Translated, it gives CATSRVPNNEQFF.

This clonotype was counted only a few times. The J gene is TRBJ1-2, the V gene TRBV27; D not resolved. There are 14 residues in the CDR3. Germline V lookup: CDR1 MNHEY, CDR2 SMNVEV (reference sequence). The V end was cut by 4 bases, the J end by 2 bases, with 11 bases between. CDR3 in amino acids: CASSSGRENYGYTF. As DNA, the CDR3 is TGTGCCAGCAGTTCCGGTCGGGAAAACTATGGCTACACCTTC.

V is TRBV20-1 and J is TRBJ1-5; D is possibly TRBD1 (5 bases). The CDR3 runs 14 residues. Trimming cost V 0 bases and J 6 bases, with 12 bases left between them. From germline, CDR1 is DFQATT and CDR2 SNEGSKA (reference sequence). The CDR3 DNA reads as TGCAGTGCTAGAGACTCTCAGGGATTTCAGCCCCAGCATTTT. It encodes CSARDSQGFQPQHF.

This clonotype was observed a single time. The V and J genes are TRBV20-1 and TRBJ2-7, with D perhaps matching TRBD1 (6 bases). CDR3 length: 15 residues. Per the germline V gene, CDR1 is DFQATT and CDR2 is SNEGSKA (reference sequence). Trimming took 1 base from V and 5 from J, leaving 18 bases between them. The CDR3 loop is CSARGLQGPTDEQYF. CDR3 sequence (DNA): TGCAGTGCTAGAGGCCTACAGGGTCCTACCGACGAGCAGTACTTC.

This clonotype was observed a few times. This chain joins TRBV12-3 or TRBV12-4 and TRBJ2-7; D is unclear. The length of the CDR3 is 14 residues. V was shortened by 5 bases and J by 1 base, with 12 bases between the two germline ends. The DNA of the CDR3 is TGTGCCAGCAGTGCCCCGGCGCCATCCTACGAGCAGTACTTC. It is translated as CASSAPAPSYEQYF.

V gene TRBV30 combines with J gene TRBJ1-4; D possibly corresponds to TRBD1 (5 bases). The CDR3 spans 12 residues. V shed 1 base and J shed 7 bases, with 7 bases lying between them. Germline V gene sequence: CDR1 GTSNPN, CDR2 SVGIG (reference sequence). The CDR3 sequence: CAWSGRGEKLFF. In nucleotides, the CDR3 is TGTGCCTGGAGTGGTAGGGGTGAAAAACTGTTTTTT.

This clonotype was seen a single time. The junction shows a germline mismatch at one end, possibly a read error. This chain connects TRBV7-2 to TRBJ1-1; D is unresolved. Germline V CDR1 and CDR2: SGHTA, FQGNSA. This CDR3 has 12 residues. As DNA, the CDR3 is TGTGTCAGCAGCTCCATGAACACTGAAGCTTTCTTT. Translated: CVSSSMNTEAFF.